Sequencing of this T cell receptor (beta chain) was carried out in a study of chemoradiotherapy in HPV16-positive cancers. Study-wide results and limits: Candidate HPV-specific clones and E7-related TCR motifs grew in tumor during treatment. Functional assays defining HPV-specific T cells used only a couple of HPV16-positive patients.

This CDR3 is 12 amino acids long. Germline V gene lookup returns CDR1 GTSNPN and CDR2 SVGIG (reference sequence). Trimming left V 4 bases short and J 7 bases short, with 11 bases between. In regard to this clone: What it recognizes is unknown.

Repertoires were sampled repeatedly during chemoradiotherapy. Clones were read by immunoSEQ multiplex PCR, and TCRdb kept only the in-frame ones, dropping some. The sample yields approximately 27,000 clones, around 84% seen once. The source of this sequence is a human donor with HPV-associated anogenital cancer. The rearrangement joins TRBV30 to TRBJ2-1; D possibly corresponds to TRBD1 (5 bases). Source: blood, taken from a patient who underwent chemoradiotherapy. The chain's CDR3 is CAWNTRANEQFF. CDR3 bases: TGTGCCTGGAACACCAGGGCGAATGAGCAGTTCTTC.